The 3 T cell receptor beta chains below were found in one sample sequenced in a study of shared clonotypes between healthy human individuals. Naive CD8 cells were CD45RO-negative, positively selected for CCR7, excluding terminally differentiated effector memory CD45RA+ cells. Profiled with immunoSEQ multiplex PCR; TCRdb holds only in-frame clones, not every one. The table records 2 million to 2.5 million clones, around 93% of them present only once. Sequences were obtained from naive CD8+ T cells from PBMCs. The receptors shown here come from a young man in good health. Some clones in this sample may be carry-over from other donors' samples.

CDR3 sequence (DNA): TGCGCCAGCAGCCAAGAGAAAGGGGAGGACTACGAGCAGTACTTC. This encodes CASSQEKGEDYEQYF. This chain links TRBV4-3 with TRBJ2-7; the D gene is possibly TRBD2 (6 bases). CDR1 and CDR2 from the germline V gene are LGHNA and YSLEER. CDR3 length: 15 amino acids. V was pared by 0 bases and J by 3 bases, with 12 bases between.

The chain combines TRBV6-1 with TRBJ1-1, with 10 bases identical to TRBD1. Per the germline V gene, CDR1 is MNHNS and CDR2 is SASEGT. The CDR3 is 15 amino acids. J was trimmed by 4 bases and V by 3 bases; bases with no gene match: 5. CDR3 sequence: CASSEDRGFGTEAFF. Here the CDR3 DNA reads TGTGCCAGCAGTGAGGACAGGGGGTTTGGCACTGAAGCTTTCTTT.

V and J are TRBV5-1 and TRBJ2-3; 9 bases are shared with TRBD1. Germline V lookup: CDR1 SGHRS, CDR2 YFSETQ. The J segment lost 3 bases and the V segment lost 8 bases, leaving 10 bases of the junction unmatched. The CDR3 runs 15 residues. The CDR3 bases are TGCGCCAGTATACAGGGGGCGGATGGGACAGATACGCAGTATTTT. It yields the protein CASIQGADGTDTQYF. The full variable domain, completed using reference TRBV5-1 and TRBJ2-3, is KAGVTQTPRYLIKTRGQQVTLSCSPISGHRSVSWYQQTPGQGLQFLFEYFSETQRNKGNFPGRFSGRQFSNSRSEMNVSTLELGDSALYLCASIQGADGTDTQYFGPGTRLTVL.